This T cell receptor (beta chain) was sequenced in a study of beta chain features in type 1 diabetes. Study outcomes and limitations: There was a moderate but significant shortening of TCRB CDR3s in all four CD4+ subsets of Type 1 diabetes patients.

This CDR3 is 15 amino acids long. Between the trimmed V and J ends, which lost 5 bases and 3 bases, there was a span of 14 bases. Germline-derived CDR1 and CDR2 are SGHTA and FQGTGA. On average, the one heparinised blood draw given by each donor was around 110 mL. With regard to this clone: The antigen is undetermined.

Sequencing targeted expressed TCRB transcripts, as all isolated RNA had been reverse transcribed. TCRdb's copy holds only in-frame clones and misses some; the assay was immunoSEQ multiplex PCR. The data hold roughly 730,000 clones, with 13% observed a single time. The source is a man younger than 30 with type 1 diabetes. Sequencing input: naive CD4+ T cells from blood. The genes are TRBV7-3 and TRBJ2-1; D is perhaps TRBD2 (5 bases). CDR3: CASSPTRRYYNEQFF. The CDR3 nucleotides are TGTGCCAGCAGCCCTACTAGGAGGTACTACAATGAGCAGTTCTTC.